The 2 T cell receptor beta chains in this list originate from one sample, sequenced in a study of CD8 T cells in ankylosing spondylitis. The study, taken as a whole, reports: A TCR beta motif of fewer than ten highly homologous variants appeared characteristic of ankylosing spondylitis blood.

These receptors lack a known antigen. MiXCR, run by TCRdb on the 5' RACE reads, gives a single entry per CDR3 protein. The table includes fewer than 400,000 distinct CDR3 sequences, more than 20% detected once. The sample was blood, either unsorted or a sorted T cell fraction (not recorded which). All receptors come from a male donor with ankylosing spondylitis.

Ten or more counts support this clonotype. One end of the junction does not line up with germline, which may come from a read error. The rearrangement uses TRBV10-3 and TRBJ1-5, with D hard to call. Germline CDR1 reads ENHRY; CDR2 reads SYGVKD. The CDR3 has 14 amino acids. CDR3 amino acids: CATSEDGSNQPQHF. Here the CDR3 DNA reads TGTGCCACCAGTGAGGACGGTAGCAATCAGCCCCAGCATTTT.

This clonotype came up a few times. The chain combines TRBV7-2 with TRBJ1-5, with 9 bases fitting TRBD1. Germline V lookup: CDR1 SGHTA, CDR2 FQGNSA. Germline trimming cut 4 bases from V and 9 bases from J; bases unmatched to any gene: 7. This CDR3 comprises 14 residues. This chain's CDR3 is CASSSDRGERPQHF. The CDR3 DNA reads as TGTGCCAGCAGCTCCGACAGGGGGGAACGGCCCCAGCATTTT.